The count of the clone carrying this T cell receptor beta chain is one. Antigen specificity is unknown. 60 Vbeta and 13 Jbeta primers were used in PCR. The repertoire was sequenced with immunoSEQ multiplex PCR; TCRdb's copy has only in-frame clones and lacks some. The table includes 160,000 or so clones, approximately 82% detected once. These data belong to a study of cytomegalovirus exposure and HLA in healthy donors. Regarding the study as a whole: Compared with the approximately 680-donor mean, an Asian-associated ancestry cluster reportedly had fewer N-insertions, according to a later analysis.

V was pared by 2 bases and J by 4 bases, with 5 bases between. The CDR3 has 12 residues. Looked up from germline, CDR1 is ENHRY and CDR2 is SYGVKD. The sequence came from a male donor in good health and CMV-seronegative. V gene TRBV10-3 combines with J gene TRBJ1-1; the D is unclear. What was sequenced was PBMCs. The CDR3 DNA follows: TGTGCCATCAGTGAGGGGAGCACTGAAGCTTTCTTT. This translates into CAISEGSTEAFF.